This T cell receptor beta chain was captured in a study of human T cells and chemical hapten exposure. Per the study methods: Across samples, TCR counts had a median of roughly 91,000 and ranged from about 20,000 to 690,600. In TCRdb, the RACE reads were re-called with MiXCR into one record per CDR3 protein. TCRdb, rather than the study authors, made the V and J calls. The table lists 90,000 to 120,000 distinct CDR3 sequences, 8% to 13% of them singletons, with roughly 3.5% in the top ten. In the case of this clonotype: A much larger clone differs by one base, so this may be a read error.

Time point meaning: patch test 1, 2 weeks after DPC sensitization. Specified treatment: therapeutic diphenylcyclopropenone sensitization with weekly scalp DPC. The CDR3 contains 15 residues. With 3 bases clipped from V and 3 bases from J, the junction kept 6 bases outside the gene matches. The germline V gene has CDR1 LGHNA and CDR2 YNFKEQ. The source is a woman in her thirties or forties with alopecia areata. Some clones in this sample may be carry-over from other donors' samples. The chain couples TRBV4-2 to TRBJ1-1; 8 bases map to TRBD1. The sequencing here drew on whole blood, taken in connection with sensitization to the hapten diphenylcyclopropenone (DPC). CDR3 DNA: TGTGCCAGCAGCCAGGCGACAGGGGTAGACACTGAAGCTTTCTTT. Protein product: CASSQATGVDTEAFF.